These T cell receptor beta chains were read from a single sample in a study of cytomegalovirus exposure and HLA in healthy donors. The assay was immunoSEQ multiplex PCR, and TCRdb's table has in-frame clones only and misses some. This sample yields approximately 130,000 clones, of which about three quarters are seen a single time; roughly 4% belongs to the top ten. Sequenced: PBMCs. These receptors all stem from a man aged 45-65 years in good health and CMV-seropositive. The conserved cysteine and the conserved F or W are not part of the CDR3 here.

CDR3: ASSDGGRRTYNEQF; J: TRBJ2-1; V: TRBV10-1
CDR3: ASSPPTGILSQPQH; J: TRBJ1-5; V: TRBV5-8
CDR3: ASSLLAGSTEQF; J: TRBJ2-1; V: TRBV11-2
CDR3: ASSLLGLSNEQF; J: TRBJ2-1; V: TRBV27
CDR3: ASSLGQGQSNYGYT; J: TRBJ1-2; V: TRBV28
CDR3: SSSSGQGFYNSPLH; J: TRBJ1-6; V: TRBV7-9
CDR3: ASGQRANYGYT; J: TRBJ1-2; V: TRBV6-5
CDR3: ASSLRDSNNQPQH; J: TRBJ1-5; V: TRBV7-8
CDR3: ASGTGIRGASQPQH; J: TRBJ1-5; V: TRBV19
CDR3: ASSRTGAGTEAF; J: TRBJ1-1; V: TRBV5-1
CDR3: ASSISQGRNSPLH; J: TRBJ1-6; V: TRBV19
CDR3: ASGWTGNLQGIRAGELF; J: TRBJ2-2; V: TRBV12-5
CDR3: ASRRQGRYEQF; J: TRBJ2-1; V: TRBV2
CDR3: ASTDRDYGYT; J: TRBJ1-2; V: TRBV19
CDR3: ASSARGRHEQY; J: TRBJ2-7; V: TRBV2
CDR3: ATSRGTGTNNQPQH; J: TRBJ1-5; V: TRBV15
CDR3: ASSEWALGETQY; J: TRBJ2-5; V: TRBV6-5
CDR3: ASSLPLGGEETQY; J: TRBJ2-5; V: TRBV7-9
CDR3: ASSYDRRNSEAF; J: TRBJ1-1; V: TRBV6-6
CDR3: ASSLELQGAGGYT; J: TRBJ1-2; V: TRBV5-1
CDR3: ASSGGGPNTEAF; J: TRBJ1-1; V: TRBV2
CDR3: ASSLGGGTYEQY; J: TRBJ2-7; V: TRBV7-6
CDR3: ASRVQTGTDQPQH; J: TRBJ1-5; V: TRBV2
CDR3: ASSQEKLAGVSGEQF; J: TRBJ2-1; V: TRBV4-1
CDR3: ASTPQGLNQPQH; J: TRBJ1-5; V: TRBV2
CDR3: ASSSGQGYQETQY; J: TRBJ2-5; V: TRBV5-1
CDR3: ASSLGGRRPGELF; J: TRBJ2-2; V: TRBV5-4
CDR3: ASSLGGQRNTGELF; J: TRBJ2-2; V: TRBV7-2
CDR3: SARDREGAY; J: TRBJ2-7; V: TRBV20-1
CDR3: ASSPTGGYETQY; J: TRBJ2-5; V: TRBV2
CDR3: ASRAPNQPQH; J: TRBJ1-5; V: TRBV6-5
CDR3: ASSFGTTFEQF; J: TRBJ2-1; V: TRBV5-8
CDR3: ASSLNGPGANVLT; J: TRBJ2-6; V: TRBV27
CDR3: ASGLTGSMNTEAF; J: TRBJ1-1; V: TRBV12-5
CDR3: ASSIITGTGELF; J: TRBJ2-2; V: TRBV19
CDR3: ASSYSSPRASVDRNYGYT; J: TRBJ1-2; V: TRBV5-1